The clone carrying this TCR beta chain was observed a single time. These data are taken from a study of cytomegalovirus exposure and HLA in healthy donors. This CDR3 is built from 15 residues. V shed 5 bases, J shed 9 bases, and the junction held 9 bases outside the gene matches. CDR1 and CDR2 (germline): SEHNR, FQNEAQ (reference sequence). TCRdb's table, derived via immunoSEQ multiplex PCR, lists solely in-frame clones and lacks some. There are about 120,000 clones in the sample; approximately 89% occur only once, and about 1.2% lies in the top ten. The gene calls are TRBV7-9 and TRBJ1-6, with 8 bases lining up with TRBD1. This TCR was sampled from a woman aged 18-30 years in good health and CMV-seronegative. Sequencing input: PBMCs. CDR3 sequence reads: CASSRDRGQGSPLHF. Written as DNA, the CDR3 is TGTGCCAGCAGCCGAGACAGGGGTCAGGGTTCACCCCTCCACTTT.